The following is a TCR beta chain sequence with its context. Its matching antigen is unknown. The data are from a study of cytomegalovirus exposure and HLA in healthy donors. The CDR3 is 15 amino acids. CDR1 is SGHTS and CDR2 is YDEGEE in the germline V gene. V lost 4 bases and J lost 1, with 14 bases in between. General study results and limits: Altogether, some 170 TCR beta chains were recorded as cytomegalovirus-associated. As a later analysis revealed, most CMV-associated TCR beta chains appeared HLA-restricted.

PCR amplification relied on 60 Vbeta primers (plus 13 Jbeta primers). The protocol was immunoSEQ multiplex PCR, while the TCRdb copy is restricted to in-frame clones and leaves out a portion. The sample lists around 150,000 clones, roughly 78% occurring once. This TCR was recovered from a man aged 35-49 years in good health and CMV-seropositive. Sequencing was done on a sample of PBMCs. V is TRBV5-8 and J is TRBJ2-5; D not resolved. Here the CDR3 DNA reads TGTGCCAGCAGCCCGCGTGTCATTCTCCAAGAGACCCAGTACTTC. Translated: CASSPRVILQETQYF.